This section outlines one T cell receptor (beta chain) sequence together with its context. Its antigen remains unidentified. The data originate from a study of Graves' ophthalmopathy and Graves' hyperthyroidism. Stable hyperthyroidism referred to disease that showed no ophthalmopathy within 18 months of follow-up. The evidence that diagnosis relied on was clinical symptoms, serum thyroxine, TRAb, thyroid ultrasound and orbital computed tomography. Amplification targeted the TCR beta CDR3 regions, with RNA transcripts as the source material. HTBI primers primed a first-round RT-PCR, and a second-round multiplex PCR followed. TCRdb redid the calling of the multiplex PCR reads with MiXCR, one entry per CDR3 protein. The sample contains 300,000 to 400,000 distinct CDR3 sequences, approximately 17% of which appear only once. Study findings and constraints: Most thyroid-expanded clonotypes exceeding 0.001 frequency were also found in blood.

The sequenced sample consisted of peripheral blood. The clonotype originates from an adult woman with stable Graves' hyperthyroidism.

CDR3 sequence reads: CASSPPHDYEQYF. CDR3 bases: TGTGCCAGCAGTCCCCCACACGATTACGAGCAGTACTTC. The chain carries TRBV28 and TRBJ2-7, with D unresolved. The CDR3 length is 13 residues. Germline CDR1 is MDHEN and CDR2 is SYDVKM. Trimming took 5 bases from V and 4 from J, leaving 12 bases between them.